The 17 T cell receptor beta chains reported below all come from one sample, sequenced in a study of T cell responses to AZD1222 COVID-19 vaccine. Produced via immunoSEQ multiplex PCR; TCRdb's table is partial and in-frame only. In the table there are some 130,000 clones, 80% to 90% of which are singletons. The sequencing used peripheral blood, collected on day 0 of AZD1222 vaccination. These receptor sequences come from an adult in good health.

The V call is TRBV11-1, the J call TRBJ2-1; 10 nucleotides align to TRBD2. The CDR3 runs to 15 residues. Germline CDR1 reads SGHAT; CDR2 reads FQDESV (reference sequence). DNA of the CDR3: TGTGCTACCCATGCGATAGCGGGAGGCTACAATGAGCAGTTCTTC. This encodes CATHAIAGGYNEQFF. Filled out from reference TRBV11-1 and TRBJ2-1, the complete variable domain reads EAEVAQSPRYKITEKSQAVAFWCDPISGHATLYWYRQILGQGPELLVQFQDESVVDDSQLPKDRFSAERLKGVDSTLKIQPAELGDSAMYLCATHAIAGGYNEQFFGPGTRLTVL.

V usage is TRBV9 and J usage is TRBJ1-2; maybe TRBD1 (5 bases). CDR3 length equals 15 residues. Trimming shortened V by 7 bases and J by 4 bases, and 20 bases separated the two germline ends. The germline gives CDR1 SGDLS, CDR2 YYNGEE. Here the CDR3 reads CASLGDPSWGYGYTF. The CDR3 DNA reads TGTGCCAGCCTCGGGGACCCTTCCTGGGGCTATGGCTACACCTTC.

The chain uses TRBV2 and TRBJ2-1; possibly TRBD1 for D (6 bases). CDR3 length: 12 amino acids. Trimming shortened V by 9 bases and J by 7 bases, and 13 bases separated the two germline ends. Per germline, CDR1 SNHLY and CDR2 FYNNEI. The CDR3 loop reads CARRQVTNEQFF. In DNA, the CDR3 is TGTGCCAGAAGACAGGTCACAAATGAGCAGTTCTTC.

J is TRBJ1-1 and V is TRBV6-5; D uncertain. The CDR3 has 14 amino acids. The V gene lost 2 bases and the J gene lost 1 base, with 8 bases spanning the gap. Germline loops: CDR1 MNHEY, CDR2 SVGAGI. The CDR3 sequence is CASSYASTNTEAFF. The CDR3 nucleotides read TGTGCCAGCAGTTACGCCTCGACGAACACTGAAGCTTTCTTT.

This chain joins TRBV11-2 and TRBJ1-2; D perhaps matches TRBD1 (5 bases). Trimming left V 3 bases short and J 8 bases short, with 16 bases between. Germline CDR1 SGHAT, CDR2 FQNNGV. The CDR3 loop spans 14 amino acids. The CDR3 DNA follows: TGTGCCAGCAGCTTGAGTTCGGGGGTAGGCGGCTACACCTTC. Translated, it gives CASSLSSGVGGYTF.

V is TRBV9 and J is TRBJ2-7; D possibly corresponds to TRBD2 (6 bases). In germline, CDR1 is SGDLS, CDR2 YYNGEE. The CDR3 runs 16 residues. Trimming removed 3 bases at V and 6 bases at J, with 22 bases between. The chain's CDR3 is CASSGGLGRDSGEQYF. In nucleotides, the CDR3 is TGTGCCAGCAGCGGGGGACTCGGGCGGGATTCAGGCGAGCAGTACTTC.

The chain couples TRBV6-5 to TRBJ2-2; 8 positions agree with TRBD1. This CDR3 spans 15 amino acids. Germline V gene sequence: CDR1 MNHEY, CDR2 SVGAGI. J lost 5 bases, V lost 11 bases, and 13 bases had no gene match. DNA of the CDR3: TGTGCCCACCCTGCGACAGGGGTGTGGACCGGGGAGCTGTTTTTT. It encodes CAHPATGVWTGELFF.

This chain joins TRBV24-1 and TRBJ2-3; no clear D. Trimming pared 4 bases from V and 4 bases from J, leaving 17 bases between. The CDR3 runs 16 residues. Germline CDR1 is KGHDR and CDR2 is SFDVKD. The CDR3 bases are TGTGCCACCAGTGAACGGTTAGAATTGATTGCAGATACGCAGTATTTT. It is translated as CATSERLELIADTQYF.

Notes on this clone: The same CDR3 is also encoded by other DNA sequences in this sample. V usage is TRBV30 and J usage is TRBJ2-7, with D perhaps TRBD2 (6 bases). CDR3 length: 14 residues. V was pared by 0 bases and J by 0 bases, with 9 bases between. Germline V gives CDR1 GTSNPN, CDR2 SVGIG (reference sequence). CDR3 sequence: CAWSVGGVSYEQYF. CDR3 sequence (DNA): TGTGCCTGGAGTGTAGGCGGGGTCTCCTACGAGCAGTACTTC.

This sequence joins TRBV27 and TRBJ1-6, with D possibly TRBD1 on 6 matching bases. This CDR3 has 14 amino acids. Between the trimmed V and J ends, which lost 2 bases and 10 bases, there was a span of 12 bases. Per the germline V gene, CDR1 is MNHEY and CDR2 is SMNVEV (reference sequence). The DNA for the CDR3 is TGTGCCAGCAGTTTAGCACAGGGCGGCTCACCCCTCCACTTT. As protein: CASSLAQGGSPLHF.

The rearrangement joins TRBV30 to TRBJ2-3, with TRBD2 matching over 8 bases. Germline lookup yields CDR1 GTSNPN and CDR2 SVGIG (reference sequence). V shed 0 bases and J 3 bases; nucleotides not matched to a gene: 8. The CDR3 has 16 amino acids. The CDR3 reads CAWSVWTGGITDTQYF. CDR3 bases: TGTGCCTGGAGTGTATGGACGGGGGGGATAACAGATACGCAGTATTTT.

This clone was picked up one time. The V gene is TRBV6-4, the J gene TRBJ2-3; 10 bases map to TRBD2. V dropped 0 bases and J dropped 4; count of bases not matched to a gene: 10. This CDR3 contains 18 residues. From germline, CDR1 is MRHNA and CDR2 SNTAGT. The DNA of the CDR3 is TGTGCCAGCAGTGACTCGCCAGCGGGAGGGCCGGGGGCAGATACGCAGTATTTT. This gives the protein CASSDSPAGGPGADTQYF.

The chain is built from TRBV5-1 and TRBJ1-1; 9 bases fit TRBD1. V gave up 0 bases and J gave up 3 bases; unmatched junction bases: 6. Germline values: CDR1 SGHRS, CDR2 YFSETQ. The CDR3 runs 16 residues. The CDR3 sequence: CASSLGPGQGYTEAFF. For the CDR3, the DNA is TGCGCCAGCAGCTTGGGCCCGGGACAGGGATACACTGAAGCTTTCTTT.

J is TRBJ1-1 and V is TRBV7-2; 8 bases are a match to TRBD1. Looked up from germline, CDR1 is SGHTA and CDR2 is FQGNSA. This CDR3 comprises 14 residues. With 6 bases clipped from V and 0 bases from J, the junction kept 3 bases outside the gene matches. The CDR3: CASRPGQVNTEAFF. The CDR3 DNA reads TGTGCCAGCAGACCGGGACAGGTGAACACTGAAGCTTTCTTT.

This clone is a singleton in its sample. The chain joins TRBV19 to TRBJ2-4, with TRBD2 matching over 14 bases. Germline lookup yields CDR1 LNHDA and CDR2 SQIVND (reference sequence). This CDR3 comprises 17 residues. Trimming removed 5 bases from V and 1 base from J; junction bases left unmatched: 4. The CDR3 DNA reads as TGTGCCAGTAGTCTACGGACTAGCGGGGGGGCCAAAAACATTCAGTACTTC. Protein: CASSLRTSGGAKNIQYF.

The chain couples TRBV27 to TRBJ2-7; weak D call: TRBD2 (6 bases). This CDR3 has 13 amino acids. Per the germline V gene, CDR1 is MNHEY and CDR2 is SMNVEV (reference sequence). V gave up 2 bases and J gave up 3 bases, with 8 bases separating them. The CDR3 loop reads CASSLGGIYEQYF. DNA of the CDR3: TGTGCCAGCAGTTTAGGGGGGATCTACGAGCAGTACTTC.

This clone was seen more than once but under ten times. Here the CDR3 DNA reads TGCAGTGCTAGTCAAGTCGGGGGTGCCACAGATACGCAGTATTTT. It yields the protein CSASQVGGATDTQYF. The rearrangement joins TRBV20-1 to TRBJ2-3; D may be TRBD2 (6 bases). Trimming cost V 3 bases and J 2 bases, with 15 bases left between them. This CDR3 has 15 amino acids. The germline V gene encodes CDR1 DFQATT and CDR2 SNEGSKA (reference sequence).